The 21 T cell receptor beta chains below were found in one sample sequenced in a study of cytomegalovirus exposure and HLA in healthy donors. Assay: immunoSEQ multiplex PCR; the TCRdb copy retains only in-frame clones and omits some. The sample contains 55,000 to 75,000 clones, over 80% of which appear only once. Sequencing was carried out using PBMCs. The receptors originated from a man aged 18 to 29 in good health and CMV-seronegative.

This clone appeared once. In DNA, the CDR3 is TGTGCCAGTAGGTCGACAGGAACCTATGGCTACACCTTC. The encoded protein is CASRSTGTYGYTF. This chain links TRBV19 with TRBJ1-2; D perhaps matches TRBD1 (6 bases). This CDR3 is 13 amino acids long. Germline loops: CDR1 LNHDA, CDR2 SQIVND (reference sequence). The V and J ends lost 6 bases and 4 bases respectively, with 12 bases between them.

The chain carries TRBV7-6 and TRBJ1-3; D gene ambiguous. CDR1 and CDR2 (germline): SGHVS, FNYEAQ. CDR3 length: 14 residues. With 5 bases removed from V and 7 bases from J, the gap between germline ends came to 15 bases. The DNA of the CDR3 is TGTGCCAGCAGCCCGCGACACCCGGCGAACACCATATATTTT. The encoded protein is CASSPRHPANTIYF.

The chain carries TRBV6-6 and TRBJ1-3; the D is unclear. Germline V gene data show CDR1 as MNHNY and CDR2 as SVGAGI (reference sequence). The CDR3 length is 16 residues. The germline V and J ends were trimmed by 0 bases and 2 bases, with 11 bases remaining between them. The CDR3 bases are TGTGCCAGCAGTTACTCGAGGAGCCCCCCTGGAAACACCATATATTTT. This sequence encodes CASSYSRSPPGNTIYF.

This rearrangement joins TRBV28 to TRBJ1-2, with D perhaps TRBD1 (5 bases). V was shortened by 1 base and J by 5 bases, with 11 bases between the two germline ends. CDR1 is MDHEN, CDR2 SYDVKM, per germline. This CDR3 has 14 residues. This CDR3 reads CASSLSVRAYGYTF. Here the CDR3 DNA reads TGTGCCAGCAGTTTATCGGTCAGGGCGTATGGCTACACCTTC.

The chain is built from TRBV5-5 and TRBJ1-2, with 9 nucleotides matching TRBD1. The CDR3 has 13 amino acids. Germline V lookup: CDR1 SGHKS, CDR2 YYEKEE (reference sequence). With 2 bases clipped from V and 6 bases from J, the junction kept 2 bases outside the gene matches. CDR3 bases: TGTGCCAGCAGCTTCTGGACAGGGGATGGCTACACCTTC. Encoded protein: CASSFWTGDGYTF.

This clone was found once. The V and J genes are TRBV4-1 and TRBJ2-1; no reliable D call. The CDR3 is made up of 14 amino acids. Germline loops: CDR1 MGHRA, CDR2 YSYEKL. Trimming cost V 0 bases and J 5 bases, with 8 bases left between them. The CDR3 loop is CASSQERSNNEQFF. The CDR3 region has the DNA TGCGCCAGCAGCCAAGAACGGTCTAACAATGAGCAGTTCTTC.

The chain has TRBV19 and TRBJ1-1; the match to TRBD1 covers 7 bases. The CDR3 runs to 16 residues. The germline V gene encodes CDR1 LNHDA and CDR2 SQIVND (reference sequence). Unmatched junction bases numbered 11, after V lost 7 bases and J lost 0 bases. CDR3 sequence: CASKDRRFKMNTEAFF. Written as DNA, the CDR3 is TGTGCCAGTAAGGACAGGCGATTTAAGATGAACACTGAAGCTTTCTTT.

This clone appeared a single time. The chain combines TRBV6-6 with TRBJ1-5; D possibly corresponds to TRBD1 (6 bases). CDR1 and CDR2 (germline): MNHNY, SVGAGI (reference sequence). V was pared by 6 bases and J by 4 bases, with 10 bases between. The CDR3 extends over 13 amino acids. CDR3 region: CASRGQLNQPQHF. CDR3 coding DNA: TGTGCCAGCAGAGGACAGCTTAATCAGCCCCAGCATTTT.

The CDR3 DNA reads TGTGCCAGCAGCACGGACAGTTGGAGGAGCAATCAGCCCCAGCATTTT. It is translated as CASSTDSWRSNQPQHF. This rearrangement joins TRBV21-1 to TRBJ1-5; the table's D call, TRBD1, has no DNA check behind it. TRBV21-1 is a listed pseudogene. The CDR3 contains 16 residues.

This clone showed up just once. This rearrangement joins TRBV30 to TRBJ1-2, with TRBD1 matching 7 bases. The germline V gene has CDR1 GTSNPN and CDR2 SVGIG (reference sequence). The length of the CDR3 is 17 residues. The V gene end was trimmed by 0 bases and the J gene end by 4 bases; junction bases not matched to a gene: 14. The CDR3 protein is CAWSVLQTGTGPYGYTF. The CDR3 coding sequence is TGTGCCTGGAGTGTACTGCAGACAGGGACGGGCCCCTATGGCTACACCTTC.

V is TRBV6-5 and J is TRBJ1-2, with a weak D call TRBD1 (6 bases). CDR1 MNHEY and CDR2 SVGAGI come from the germline V gene. CDR3 length: 13 amino acids. The germline V and J ends were trimmed by 1 base and 5 bases, with 8 bases remaining between them. The CDR3 bases are TGTGCCAGCAGTTACTTAGGGACATATGGCTACACCTTC. Its translation is CASSYLGTYGYTF.

This chain connects TRBV23-1 to TRBJ2-3; 8 bases are shared with TRBD2. TRBV23-1 is identified as an open reading frame with a role that is uncertain. Losses at the gene ends were 0 bases for V and 4 bases for J; bases not matched to a gene: 9. The CDR3 covers 17 residues. The DNA for the CDR3 is TGCGCCAGCAGTCAATCCGCGGCGGGGGGAGGCGCAGATACGCAGTATTTT. This codes for CASSQSAAGGGADTQYF.

This clone appeared a single time. This chain uses TRBV6-1 with TRBJ1-1; D not certain. The germline V and J ends were trimmed by 7 bases and 0 bases, with 15 bases remaining between them. This CDR3 contains 15 residues. CDR1 MNHNS and CDR2 SASEGT come from the germline V gene. The CDR3 loop reads CASKTADNLNTEAFF. CDR3 sequence (DNA): TGTGCCAGCAAGACTGCAGATAACTTGAACACTGAAGCTTTCTTT.

The gene calls are TRBV27 and TRBJ2-7, with D tentatively TRBD2 (6 bases). Trimming shortened V by 6 bases and J by 2 bases, and 17 bases separated the two germline ends. Per the germline V gene, CDR1 is MNHEY and CDR2 is SMNVEV (reference sequence). The CDR3 runs to 15 residues. The CDR3 is CASSDHGGSTYEQYF. The DNA for the CDR3 is TGTGCCAGCAGCGACCACGGGGGTTCGACCTACGAGCAGTACTTC.

The V gene is TRBV9, the J gene TRBJ1-2, with 8 bases lining up with TRBD1. V trimming: 3 bases; J trimming: 6 bases; junction bases outside the gene matches: 7. The CDR3 consists of 14 residues. Germline assignment: CDR1 SGDLS and CDR2 YYNGEE. CDR3 loop: CASSAQGASHGYTF. CDR3 in DNA: TGTGCCAGCAGCGCCCAGGGGGCGTCACATGGCTACACCTTC.

The J gene is TRBJ2-7, the V gene TRBV4-3, with D possibly TRBD1 on 5 matching bases. Between the trimmed V and J ends, which lost 1 base and 5 bases, there was a span of 12 bases. Germline values: CDR1 LGHNA, CDR2 YSLEER. The CDR3 loop spans 14 amino acids. DNA of the CDR3: TGCGCCAGCAGCCAAGCAGGGAAAAGAAACGAGCAGTACTTC. It encodes CASSQAGKRNEQYF.

The chain is built from TRBV2 and TRBJ2-7, with TRBD2 as a possible D gene (6 bases). The germline V and J ends were trimmed by 4 bases and 5 bases, with 15 bases remaining between them. Per the germline V gene, CDR1 is SNHLY and CDR2 is FYNNEI. The CDR3 is 14 amino acids. The CDR3 is CASSVEGSVHEQYF. CDR3 sequence (DNA): TGTGCCAGCAGTGTGGAGGGTTCGGTCCACGAGCAGTACTTC. The variable domain in full, with the rest retrieved from reference TRBV2 and TRBJ2-7, is EPEVTQTPSHQVTQMGQEVILRCVPISNHLYFYWYRQILGQKVEFLVSFYNNEISEKSEIFDDQFSVERPDGSNFTLKIRSTKLEDSAMYFCASSVEGSVHEQYFGPGTRLTVT.

As DNA, the CDR3 is TGTGCCAGCAGCGTAGACAAGCAAGAGACCCAGTACTTC. Translating it yields CASSVDKQETQYF. The J gene is TRBJ2-5, the V gene TRBV9; D is ambiguous. Germline CDR1 is SGDLS and CDR2 is YYNGEE. The CDR3 sequence is 13 residues long. The V end was cut by 0 bases, the J end by 2 bases, with 5 bases between.

The rearrangement links TRBV7-6 to TRBJ2-1; 9 bases are a match to TRBD2. Trimming removed 5 bases from V and 7 bases from J; junction bases left unmatched: 15. Germline V gives CDR1 SGHVS, CDR2 FNYEAQ. The CDR3 totals 17 residues. CDR3 residues: CASSLGRGGRAENEQFF. DNA of the CDR3: TGTGCCAGCAGCCTAGGGAGGGGCGGGAGGGCGGAGAATGAGCAGTTCTTC.

The V call is TRBV19, the J call TRBJ1-2; 11 nucleotides match TRBD1. V shed 4 bases, J shed 6 bases, and the junction held 10 bases outside the gene matches. The CDR3 extends over 16 amino acids. CDR1 and CDR2 from the germline V gene are LNHDA and SQIVND (reference sequence). The DNA for the CDR3 is TGTGCCAGTAGTACAACTTGGGACAGGGGGATAGATGGCTACACCTTC. This gives the protein CASSTTWDRGIDGYTF.

The chain uses TRBV10-1 and TRBJ1-5; 9 bases are a match to TRBD1. Germline V gives CDR1 WNHNN, CDR2 SYGVQD (reference sequence). With V trimmed by 6 bases and J by 2 bases, 5 bases remained unmatched. The CDR3 has 15 amino acids. The chain's CDR3 is CASRGTGMGNQPQHF. Written as DNA, the CDR3 is TGCGCCAGCAGAGGGACAGGGATGGGCAATCAGCCCCAGCATTTT.